The clone carrying this TCR beta chain was seen many times. Its antigen remains unidentified. One end of the junction does not line up with germline, which may come from a read error. Per germline, CDR1 DFQATT and CDR2 SNEGSKA (reference sequence). This CDR3 contains 12 residues. The data derive from a study of breast tumors, draining lymph nodes, adjacent tissues. Samples came from axillary lymph nodes draining the breast cancer. Study observations and caveats: Findings are consistent with lymph node origin and intratumoral expansion of most tumor T cells. Compared with lymph nodes, tumors were less diverse; compared with nontumor tissue, more.

TCRdb fed the multiplex PCR reads into MiXCR, producing one record per CDR3 protein. The data show 130,000 or so distinct CDR3 sequences, about 20% seen once. This clonotype was obtained from a female donor with breast cancer. Some clones in this sample may be carry-over from other donors' samples. The source material was axillary lymph node tissue. The chain links TRBV20-1 to TRBJ2-5; tentatively, D is TRBD1 or TRBD2 (5 bases each). The CDR3, as DNA: TGCAGTGCCAGAGGGCAGGGAGAGACCCAGTACTTC. Translated, it gives CSARGQGETQYF.